A selection of T cell receptor beta chains follows, all from one sample in a study of blood T cell repertoires in COVID-19. TCRdb keeps only in-frame clones here, not all; method: immunoSEQ multiplex PCR. The sample yields 250,000 or so clones, roughly 80% seen once. Material: peripheral blood. The receptors here all came from a man older than 75 with acute or convalescent COVID-19. Each CDR3 is given with its conserved first and last residue. A D gene is named only where the DNA matches it firmly. Size tells how often a clone was seen (once, few, many) or the class of an expanded clone, and some rows leave it out.

J gene | V gene | clone size | D gene | CDR3 DNA | CDR3 protein
TRBJ2-3 | TRBV28 | . | TRBD1 | TGTGCCAGCAGTTTATCAGGGGGCGGCACAGATACGCAGTATTTT | CASSLSGGGTDTQYF
TRBJ1-1 | TRBV30 | . | TRBD1 | TGTGCCTGGAGTATATGGGACAGGGTGAACACTGAAGCTTTCTTT | CAWSIWDRVNTEAFF
TRBJ2-1 | TRBV5-8 | . | TRBD2 | TGTGCCAGCAGCTTTAGTGTGGGGGGGATAAATGAGCAGTTCTTC | CASSFSVGGINEQFF
TRBJ2-3 | TRBV5-1 | . | . | TGCGCCAGCAGCTATGGAGAGGGGGGGAGAACAGATACGCAGTATTTT | CASSYGEGGRTDTQYF
TRBJ2-7 | TRBV5-1 | . | . | TGCGCCAGCAGCTTGGGCGGGACCAATAACTACGAGCAGTACTTC | CASSLGGTNNYEQYF
TRBJ1-4 | TRBV19 | . | . | TGTGCCAGTAGTATTCCAGGTTCCAATGAAAAACTGTTTTTT | CASSIPGSNEKLFF
TRBJ2-7 | TRBV14 | . | TRBD1 | TGTGCCAGCAGCCAGAGCACAGGGGGCTCCTACGAGCAGTACTTC | CASSQSTGGSYEQYF
TRBJ1-1 | TRBV7-3 | . | . | TGTGCCAGCAGTTGGGACATGAACACTGAAGCTTTCTTT | CASSWDMNTEAFF
TRBJ1-2 | TRBV5-1 | . | TRBD1 | TGCGCCAGCAGCCAAAGGACAGGGGGCCCGGTGAACTATGGCTACACCTTC | CASSQRTGGPVNYGYTF
TRBJ1-5 | TRBV3-1/TRBV3-2 | . | . | TGTGCCAGCAGCTCAGGGGAGGGGAGCAATCAGCCCCAGCATTTT | CASSSGEGSNQPQHF
TRBJ1-3 | TRBV24-1 | . | TRBD1 | TGTGCCACCAGTGATCCAACAGGGGCTTCTGGAAACACCATATATTTT | CATSDPTGASGNTIYF
TRBJ1-1 | TRBV5-1 | once | . | TGCGCCAGCAGCTCCCAGGGTATTGAAGCTTTCTTT | CASSSQGIEAFF
TRBJ2-3 | TRBV2 | . | . | TGTGCCAGCAGTGTCCAGGGGAAGGCGCAGTATTTT | CASSVQGKAQYF
TRBJ2-7 | TRBV20-1 | . | TRBD2 | TGCAGTGCTAGTCCTGGGACTAGCGGGATTTTGGACGAGCAGTACTTC | CSASPGTSGILDEQYF
TRBJ2-5 | TRBV12-3/TRBV12-4 | . | . | TGTGCCAGCAGCCTCTTTCTCGAGACCCAGTACTTC | CASSLFLETQYF
TRBJ1-3 | TRBV28 | . | TRBD1 | TGTGCCAGCAGTCCGCCGGGACAGATCTCTGGAAACACCATATATTTT | CASSPPGQISGNTIYF
TRBJ2-2 | TRBV3-1/TRBV3-2 | few | . | TGTGCCAGCAGCCAAGTGGGGGCGCTGGTCGGGGAGCTGTTTTTT | CASSQVGALVGELFF
TRBJ1-2 | TRBV6-2/TRBV6-3 | . | TRBD1 | TGTGCCAGCAGTTACGTACAGGGGGCCCCCCTCAACTATGGCTACACCTTC | CASSYVQGAPLNYGYTF
TRBJ2-1 | TRBV7-8 | . | . | TGTGCCAGCAGCCTTCAGGGAAGCCCCTACAATGAGCAGTTCTTC | CASSLQGSPYNEQFF
TRBJ2-5 | TRBV5-1 | once | TRBD2 | TGCGCCAGCAGCTTGTTCGTGATAGCGGGATCATTCCAAGAGACCCAGTACTTC | CASSLFVIAGSFQETQYF
TRBJ2-7 | TRBV3-1/TRBV3-2 | . | TRBD1 | TGTGCCAGCAGTCGGGACAGGGGGTATTACGAGCAGTACTTC | CASSRDRGYYEQYF
TRBJ1-1 | TRBV5-1 | few | . | TGCGCCAGCAGCGTAAATCAGGGGAACACTGAAGCTTTCTTT | CASSVNQGNTEAFF
TRBJ2-7 | TRBV7-9 | . | . | TGTGCCAGCAGCCAGATGCCCCAGGGGATCTCCTCCTACGAGCAGTACTTC | CASSQMPQGISSYEQYF
TRBJ2-7 | TRBV18 | . | . | TGTGCCAGCTCCCCTCGTGAAAGGGGCGAGCAGTACTTC | CASSPRERGEQYF
TRBJ2-7 | TRBV2 | . | . | TGTGCCAGCAGTGAAGCGGTTAGGGGCTCCTACGAGCAGTACTTC | CASSEAVRGSYEQYF
TRBJ2-7 | TRBV27 | . | TRBD1 | TGTGCCAGCAGTTTAGCGGACAGGGTCTCCTACGAGCAGTACTTC | CASSLADRVSYEQYF
TRBJ1-6 | TRBV6-5 | . | . | TGTGCCAGCAGGCGACCAGGGGCGGGTAATTCACCCCTCCACTTT | CASRRPGAGNSPLHF
TRBJ1-5 | TRBV10-3 | . | TRBD1 | TGTGCCATCAGTGAGGGACAGGGCCGCCAGCCCCAGCATTTT | CAISEGQGRQPQHF
TRBJ2-7 | TRBV5-1 | . | TRBD1 | TGCGCCAGCAGCTTTGGAGGGACAGGGAACGAGCAGTACTTC | CASSFGGTGNEQYF
TRBJ1-6 | TRBV6-1 | . | . | TGTGCCAGCAGTTTTATCACAGGGAACAATTCACCCCTCCACTTT | CASSFITGNNSPLHF
TRBJ2-6 | TRBV27 | . | TRBD1 | TGTGCCAGCAGTGACTGGGACAGGGGGCGTGGGGCCAACGTCCTGACTTTC | CASSDWDRGRGANVLTF
TRBJ2-1 | TRBV9 | . | TRBD1 | TGTGCCAGCAGGGCGACAGGGGGTTTGAATGAGCAGTTCTTC | CASRATGGLNEQFF
TRBJ2-7 | TRBV19 | . | TRBD1 | TGTGCCAGTAGTATCGGACAGGGGGCTTACGAGCAGTACTTC | CASSIGQGAYEQYF
TRBJ2-7 | TRBV4-1 | . | TRBD1 | TGCGCCAGCAGCCCCCCGGACAGGGCATCCTACGAGCAGTACTTC | CASSPPDRASYEQYF
TRBJ2-3 | TRBV24-1 | . | . | TGTGCCACCAGTGATTTGCATTCGTTCCGGCTAGCGTTCACGCAGTATTTT | CATSDLHSFRLAFTQYF
TRBJ1-2 | TRBV28 | many | . | TGTGCCAGCAGTTCCTTCGGTCTCAGGGGTGAGAACTATGGCTACACCTTC | CASSSFGLRGENYGYTF
TRBJ1-5 | TRBV7-9 | . | TRBD1 | TGTGCCAGCAGCTCCTATTCCGGGACAGGGATAAATCAGCCCCAGCATTTT | CASSSYSGTGINQPQHF
TRBJ2-7 | TRBV19 | few | TRBD1 | TGTGCCAGTAGTTGGGGACAGGGGGCGTATGAGGAGCAGTACTTC | CASSWGQGAYEEQYF
TRBJ2-6 | TRBV3-1/TRBV3-2 | . | . | TGTGCCAGCAGCCAAGGGGGGCTTCCTCGCTCTGGGGCCAACGTCCTGACTTTC | CASSQGGLPRSGANVLTF
TRBJ2-2 | TRBV5-4 | . | TRBD1 | TGTGCCAGCAGCTTGTGGCAGAGACAGGGACGGACCGGGGAGCTGTTTTTT | CASSLWQRQGRTGELFF
TRBJ2-1 | TRBV2 | . | . | TGTGCCAGCAGTGAAAGGCGGGGAAAGACCAATGAGCAGTTCTTC | CASSERRGKTNEQFF